This TCR beta chain originates from a study of T cell changes during pregnancy in multiple sclerosis. Germline lookup yields CDR1 KGHSH and CDR2 LQKENI. Trimming took 3 bases from V and 0 from J, leaving 5 bases between them. The CDR3 totals 13 residues. Using immunoSEQ multiplex PCR, the repertoire was profiled, and TCRdb retains in-frame clones only, with some absent. Of more than 50,000 clones listed, 80% to 95% were seen once; the top ten hold roughly 1.2%. The origin of this receptor is a female donor in good health, enrolled as a control in a pregnancy study. The genes are TRBV18 and TRBJ1-2; D unclear. This material consisted of peripheral blood, taken after pregnancy. The CDR3 loop is CASSPGANYGYTF. CDR3 DNA sequence: TGTGCCAGCTCACCGGGAGCTAACTATGGCTACACCTTC.